Listed here is a single T cell receptor (beta chain). Repertoires were generated with immunoSEQ multiplex PCR, while TCRdb's copy carries only in-frame clones and drops some. The sample consists of tens of thousands of clones, roughly 80% of them appearing once. The data are from a study of blood T cell repertoires in COVID-19. Study context: Some COVID-19 samples were acute and others convalescent; all came from the United States, Italy and Spain.

The sequenced sample consisted of peripheral blood. The TCR sequence derives from a man younger than 45 with COVID-19, enrolled during active disease.

CDR3 sequence: CASSAQWDSETQYF. DNA for the CDR3: TGTGCCAGCAGCGCACAGTGGGACAGCGAGACCCAGTACTTC. The chain couples TRBV2 to TRBJ2-5, with TRBD1 matching over 7 bases. The CDR3 covers 14 residues. The V gene end was trimmed by 6 bases and the J gene end by 5 bases; junction bases not matched to a gene: 9. Germline assignment: CDR1 SNHLY and CDR2 FYNNEI.